The 16 T cell receptor beta chains in this list originate from one sample, sequenced in a study of blood T cell repertoires in COVID-19. The data were produced by immunoSEQ multiplex PCR, yet TCRdb's version contains in-frame clones alone and is incomplete. The table includes around 77,000 clones, roughly 83% detected once. Sequenced sample: peripheral blood. The origin of the receptors is a man under 40 with COVID-19, enrolled during active disease.

The gene calls are TRBV12-3 or TRBV12-4 and TRBJ1-2; D perhaps matches TRBD1 (5 bases). Trimming shortened V by 3 bases and J by 1 base, and 6 bases separated the two germline ends. The CDR3 is 13 amino acids. The CDR3 DNA follows: TGTGCCAGCAGTTTGACAGTTAACTATGGCTACACCTTC. This encodes CASSLTVNYGYTF.

This chain connects TRBV6-2 or TRBV6-3 to TRBJ2-7; perhaps TRBD1 as D (6 bases). The CDR3 length is 15 residues. V dropped 2 bases and J dropped 0 bases, with 11 bases sitting between them. Per the germline V gene, CDR1 is MNHEY and CDR2 is SVGEGT. CDR3 sequence: CASSYRAGASYEQYF. CDR3 in DNA: TGTGCCAGCAGTTACCGGGCAGGGGCCTCCTACGAGCAGTACTTC.

The V gene is TRBV11-2, the J gene TRBJ1-4, with D unclear. The CDR3 totals 14 residues. Germline CDR1 SGHAT, CDR2 FQNNGV. The V gene lost 4 bases and the J gene lost 8 bases, with 14 bases spanning the gap. As DNA, the CDR3 is TGTGCCAGCAGCTGGCGGGGAGGAGGGGAAAAACTGTTTTTT. The encoded protein is CASSWRGGGEKLFF. The full variable domain, rest sourced from reference TRBV11-2 and TRBJ1-4, is EAGVAQSPRYKIIEKRQSVAFWCNPISGHATLYWYQQILGQGPKLLIQFQNNGVVDDSQLPKDRFSAERLKGVDSTLKIQPAKLEDSAVYLCASSWRGGGEKLFFGSGTQLSVL.

The rearrangement uses TRBV27 and TRBJ2-5; the match to TRBD2 covers 9 bases. Trimming cost V 9 bases and J 5 bases; bases outside gene matches: 13. This CDR3 spans 15 amino acids. CDR1 MNHEY and CDR2 SMNVEV come from the germline V gene (reference sequence). CDR3 loop: CASRLGGRARETQYF. CDR3 DNA: TGTGCCAGTCGTTTAGGCGGGAGGGCCCGGGAGACCCAGTACTTC.

This clone was seen once. The genes are TRBV14 and TRBJ2-3; a weak D match, TRBD2 (6 bases). This CDR3 region has 17 residues. Germline CDR1 reads SGHDN; CDR2 reads FVKESK. V lost 1 base and J lost 3, with 17 bases in between. CDR3 nucleotide sequence: TGTGCCAGCAGCCAAGTCAGGACGGGACTGCGGACAGATACGCAGTATTTT. It codes for CASSQVRTGLRTDTQYF.

The rearrangement links TRBV7-9 to TRBJ2-1; TRBD2 aligns across 8 bases. Germline trimming cut 4 bases from V and 10 bases from J; bases unmatched to any gene: 9. Germline lookup yields CDR1 SEHNR and CDR2 FQNEAQ (reference sequence). CDR3 size: 14 residues. The CDR3 region has the DNA TGTGCCAGCAGCTCCCGAGCGGGGGCTGGGGAGCAGTTCTTC. It encodes CASSSRAGAGEQFF.

The chain carries TRBV24-1 and TRBJ2-1; the match to TRBD1 covers 9 bases. Germline lookup yields CDR1 KGHDR and CDR2 SFDVKD. This CDR3 has 16 residues. Trimming took 0 bases from V and 2 from J; bases not matched to a gene: 1. This CDR3 reads CATSDLRTGAYNEQFF. For the CDR3, the DNA is TGTGCCACCAGTGATTTGAGGACAGGGGCCTACAATGAGCAGTTCTTC.

The J gene is TRBJ1-5, the V gene TRBV28; 7 bases are a match to TRBD1. V lost 6 bases to trimming and J lost 11 bases; unmatched junction nucleotides: 13. The CDR3 spans 14 residues. Germline lookup yields CDR1 MDHEN and CDR2 SYDVKM. CDR3 nucleotides: TGTGCCAGCAGCAACAGGGGCCCCATCGGAGCCCAGCATTTT. Amino acid sequence: CASSNRGPIGAQHF.

This clone was seen just once. The chain couples TRBV19 to TRBJ2-7; tentative D call: TRBD2 (6 bases). Trimming removed 10 bases at V and 0 bases at J, with 13 bases between. CDR3 length: 13 amino acids. CDR1 is LNHDA, CDR2 SQIVND, per germline (reference sequence). The CDR3 loop reads CATGRGSSYEQYF. CDR3 nucleotides: TGTGCCACTGGCCGGGGGTCCTCCTACGAGCAGTACTTC. Combining the CDR3 with reference TRBV19 and TRBJ2-7 gives the whole variable domain DGGITQSPKYLFRKEGQNVTLSCEQNLNHDAMYWYRQDPGQGLRLIYYSQIVNDFQKGDIAEGYSVSREKKESFPLTVTSAQKNPTAFYLCATGRGSSYEQYFGPGTRLTVT.

This clone was counted between two and nine times. V gene TRBV7-8 combines with J gene TRBJ2-5; TRBD2 agrees at 12 bases. The V gene's germline CDR1 is SGHVS and CDR2 FQNEAQ. The junction had 7 bases not matched to a gene; V was cut back by 6 bases and J by 5 bases. The CDR3 totals 15 residues. CDR3 sequence: CASRATLAGGETQYF. DNA of the CDR3: TGTGCCAGCAGAGCAACTCTAGCGGGAGGGGAGACCCAGTACTTC.

The V and J genes are TRBV7-8 and TRBJ1-4; the D gene is possibly TRBD1 (5 bases). Trimming left V 5 bases short and J 6 bases short, with 19 bases between. The CDR3 runs 16 residues. The germline gives CDR1 SGHVS, CDR2 FQNEAQ. CDR3 bases: TGTGCCAGCAGCGTCGAGACAGTTAGGGTCTATGAAAAACTGTTTTTT. Protein sequence: CASSVETVRVYEKLFF.

The chain is built from TRBV2 and TRBJ2-7, with no clear D. This CDR3 contains 11 residues. Trimming shortened V by 6 bases and J by 6 bases, and 9 bases separated the two germline ends. Germline CDR1 SNHLY, CDR2 FYNNEI. This chain's CDR3 is CASRLLGEQYF. CDR3 DNA sequence: TGTGCCAGCAGGCTCCTAGGCGAGCAGTACTTC.

This sequence joins TRBV19 and TRBJ2-1; 8 bases agree with TRBD1. The CDR3 is made up of 15 amino acids. J lost 4 bases, V lost 4 bases, and 6 bases had no gene match. The V gene's germline CDR1 is LNHDA and CDR2 SQIVND (reference sequence). Written as DNA, the CDR3 is TGTGCCAGTAGTACCCGACAGGGGCAATACAATGAGCAGTTCTTC. Its protein product is CASSTRQGQYNEQFF.

CDR3 protein: CAISEKGGGQPQHF. For the CDR3, the DNA is TGTGCCATCAGTGAGAAAGGGGGCGGTCAGCCCCAGCATTTT. V usage is TRBV10-3 and J usage is TRBJ1-5; 7 nucleotides agree with TRBD1. From germline, CDR1 is ENHRY and CDR2 SYGVKD. With V trimmed by 2 bases and J by 6 bases, 4 bases remained unmatched. This CDR3 is 14 amino acids long.

V gene TRBV10-3 combines with J gene TRBJ1-1; possibly TRBD1 for D (5 bases). V was shortened by 4 bases and J by 1 base, with 10 bases between the two germline ends. Germline lookup yields CDR1 ENHRY and CDR2 SYGVKD. There are 14 residues in the CDR3. In nucleotides, the CDR3 is TGTGCCATCAGTGTCGGGGGGGGGAACACTGAAGCTTTCTTT. It specifies CAISVGGGNTEAFF.

V usage is TRBV19 and J usage is TRBJ2-7; 8 positions agree with TRBD2. V gave up 8 bases and J gave up 4 bases; unmatched junction bases: 13. The CDR3 contains 15 residues. Per germline, CDR1 LNHDA and CDR2 SQIVND (reference sequence). In nucleotides, the CDR3 is TGTGCCAGTCAAGACGGGAGGGCCAGTTATTACGAGCAGTACTTC. Translated: CASQDGRASYYEQYF.